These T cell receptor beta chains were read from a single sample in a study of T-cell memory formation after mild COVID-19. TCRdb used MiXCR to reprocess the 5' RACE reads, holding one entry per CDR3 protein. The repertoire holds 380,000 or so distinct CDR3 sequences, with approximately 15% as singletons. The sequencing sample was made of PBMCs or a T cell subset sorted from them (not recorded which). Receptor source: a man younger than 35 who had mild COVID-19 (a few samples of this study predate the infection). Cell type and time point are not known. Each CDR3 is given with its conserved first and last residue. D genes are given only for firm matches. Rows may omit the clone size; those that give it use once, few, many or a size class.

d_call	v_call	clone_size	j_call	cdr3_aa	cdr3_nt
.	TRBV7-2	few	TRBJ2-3	CASSLNADTDTQYF	TGTGCCAGCAGCTTAAACGCGGACACAGATACGCAGTATTTT
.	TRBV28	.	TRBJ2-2	CASSSPGSTNTGELFF	TGTGCCAGCAGTTCCCCCGGGAGCACGAACACCGGGGAGCTGTTTTTT
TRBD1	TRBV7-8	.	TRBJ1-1	CASIQGDWNTEAFF	TGTGCCAGCATCCAGGGGGACTGGAACACTGAAGCTTTCTTT
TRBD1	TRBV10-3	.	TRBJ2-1	CAISPGTGDNEQFF	TGTGCCATCAGCCCCGGGACAGGCGACAATGAGCAGTTCTTC
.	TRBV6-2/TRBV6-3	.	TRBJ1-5	CASSYGPGGQPQHF	TGTGCCAGCAGTTACGGACCGGGCGGCCAGCCCCAGCATTTT
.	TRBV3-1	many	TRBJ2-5	CASSLGTHQETQYF	TGTGCCAGCAGCCTCGGGACACATCAAGAGACCCAGTACTTC
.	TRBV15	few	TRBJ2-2	CATSREVGVGELFF	TGTGCCACCAGCAGAGAAGTTGGGGTGGGGGAGCTGTTTTTT
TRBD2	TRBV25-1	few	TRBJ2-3	CASSAGLPRDTQYF	TGTGCCAGCAGTGCGGGACTACCTCGAGATACGCAGTATTTT
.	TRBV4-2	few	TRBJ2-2	CASSQPGLSTGELFF	TGTGCCAGCAGCCAACCCGGACTATCGACCGGGGAGCTGTTTTTT
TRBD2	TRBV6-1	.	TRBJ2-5	CASSEGTTQETQYF	TGTGCCAGCAGTGAGGGGACTACTCAAGAGACCCAGTACTTC
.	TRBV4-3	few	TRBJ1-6	CASSHNSGPNSPLHF	TGCGCCAGCAGCCACAACTCGGGGCCTAATTCACCCCTCCACTTT
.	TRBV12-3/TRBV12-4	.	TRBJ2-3	CASSLVFWAQYF	TGTGCCAGCAGTTTGGTATTCTGGGCGCAGTATTTT
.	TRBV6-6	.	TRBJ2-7	CASTPALREYYEQYF	TGTGCCAGCACCCCGGCCCTCAGGGAGTACTACGAGCAGTACTTC
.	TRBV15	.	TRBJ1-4	CATSREGSLFF	TGTGCCACCAGCAGAGAGGGGTCACTGTTTTTT
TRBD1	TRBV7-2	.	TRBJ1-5	CASSFEYRGSNQPQHF	TGTGCCAGCAGTTTCGAATACAGGGGTAGCAATCAGCCCCAGCATTTT
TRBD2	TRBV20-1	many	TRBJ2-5	CSPRTSGGQETQYF	TGCAGTCCAAGGACTAGCGGGGGGCAAGAGACCCAGTACTTC
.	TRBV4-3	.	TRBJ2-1	CASSQGASYNEQFF	TGCGCCAGCAGCCAAGGGGCCTCCTACAATGAGCAGTTCTTC
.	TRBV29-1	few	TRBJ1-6	CSKTRSNSPLHF	TGCAGCAAAACCCGGAGTAATTCACCCCTCCACTTT
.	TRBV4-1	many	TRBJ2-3	CASSQDPQATQYF	TGCGCCAGCAGCCAAGATCCGCAAGCCACGCAGTATTTT
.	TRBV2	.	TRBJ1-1	CASRSDSLEAFF	TGTGCCAGCAGGTCAGACAGTCTTGAAGCTTTCTTT
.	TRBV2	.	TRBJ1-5	CASSLRPEGNQPQHF	TGTGCCAGCAGTCTACGACCCGAAGGCAATCAGCCCCAGCATTTT
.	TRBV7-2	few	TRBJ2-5	CASSLLGRQAETQYF	TGTGCCAGCAGCTTACTTGGTAGGCAGGCAGAGACCCAGTACTTC
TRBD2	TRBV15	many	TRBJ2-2	CATSRLAGGFNTGELFF	TGTGCCACCAGCAGGCTAGCGGGGGGCTTTAACACCGGGGAGCTGTTTTTT
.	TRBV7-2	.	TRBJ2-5	CASSATGGETQYF	TGTGCCAGCAGCGCGACCGGAGGAGAGACCCAGTACTTC
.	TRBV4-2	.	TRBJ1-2	CASSPGGASDYGYTF	TGTGCCAGCAGCCCCGGGGGGGCCTCGGACTATGGCTACACCTTC
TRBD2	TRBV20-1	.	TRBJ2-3	CSARSGGRTDTQYF	TGCAGTGCTAGGAGCGGGGGGAGGACAGATACGCAGTATTTT
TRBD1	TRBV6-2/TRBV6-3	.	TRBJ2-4	CASSQIPTGTLNIQYF	TGTGCCAGCAGCCAGATCCCGACAGGGACGTTAAACATTCAGTACTTC
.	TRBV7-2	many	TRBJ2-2	CASSSSRNPGTGELFF	TGTGCCAGCAGCTCATCCAGGAATCCAGGCACCGGGGAGCTGTTTTTT
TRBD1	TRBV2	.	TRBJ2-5	CASSVTGEETQYF	TGTGCCAGCAGTGTGACAGGGGAGGAGACCCAGTACTTC
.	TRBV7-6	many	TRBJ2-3	CASSLALPDTQYF	TGTGCCAGCAGCTTAGCGTTACCAGATACGCAGTATTTT
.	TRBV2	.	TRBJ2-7	CASGGGNGGLEQYF	TGTGCCAGCGGTGGAGGCAACGGGGGTCTCGAGCAGTACTTC
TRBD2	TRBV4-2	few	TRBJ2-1	CASSQIAGGSYEQFF	TGTGCCAGCAGCCAGATAGCGGGGGGAAGTTATGAGCAGTTCTTC
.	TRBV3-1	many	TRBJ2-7	CASSPSYSSYEQYF	TGTGCCAGCAGCCCTTCCTATAGCTCCTACGAGCAGTACTTC
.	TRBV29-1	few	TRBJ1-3	CSARQLSGNTIYF	TGCAGCGCCCGACAGCTCTCTGGAAACACCATATATTTT
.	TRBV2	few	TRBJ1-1	CASSVLFGDDPEAFF	TGTGCCAGCAGTGTCCTTTTCGGGGACGACCCTGAAGCTTTCTTT
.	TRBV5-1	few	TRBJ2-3	CASSSRGIQADTQYF	TGCGCCAGCAGCTCCCGGGGTATACAAGCAGATACGCAGTATTTT
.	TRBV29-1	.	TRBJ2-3	CGGRRGVGTDTQYF	TGCGGCGGCCGCAGGGGCGTTGGAACAGATACGCAGTATTTT
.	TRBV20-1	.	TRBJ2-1	CSASSAVTYNEQFF	TGCAGTGCGTCTTCAGCCGTGACGTACAATGAGCAGTTCTTC
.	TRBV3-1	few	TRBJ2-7	CASSQSGSLYEQYF	TGTGCCAGCAGCCAGTCAGGGTCCCTCTACGAGCAGTACTTC
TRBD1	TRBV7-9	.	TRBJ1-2	CASSTGQGNYGYTF	TGTGCCAGCAGCACGGGACAGGGGAACTATGGCTACACCTTC
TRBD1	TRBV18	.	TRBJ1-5	CASSLSTGRDQPQHF	TGTGCCAGCTCACTCTCGACAGGGCGTGATCAGCCCCAGCATTTT
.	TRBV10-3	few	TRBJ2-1	CAISRQGGTSYNEQFF	TGTGCCATCAGTCGCCAGGGCGGCACCTCCTACAATGAGCAGTTCTTC
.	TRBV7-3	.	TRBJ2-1	CASSSYRNSYNEQFF	TGTGCCAGCAGCTCTTACAGGAATTCCTACAATGAGCAGTTCTTC
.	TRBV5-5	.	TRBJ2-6	CASSFHGANVLTF	TGTGCCAGCAGCTTTCATGGGGCCAACGTCCTGACTTTC